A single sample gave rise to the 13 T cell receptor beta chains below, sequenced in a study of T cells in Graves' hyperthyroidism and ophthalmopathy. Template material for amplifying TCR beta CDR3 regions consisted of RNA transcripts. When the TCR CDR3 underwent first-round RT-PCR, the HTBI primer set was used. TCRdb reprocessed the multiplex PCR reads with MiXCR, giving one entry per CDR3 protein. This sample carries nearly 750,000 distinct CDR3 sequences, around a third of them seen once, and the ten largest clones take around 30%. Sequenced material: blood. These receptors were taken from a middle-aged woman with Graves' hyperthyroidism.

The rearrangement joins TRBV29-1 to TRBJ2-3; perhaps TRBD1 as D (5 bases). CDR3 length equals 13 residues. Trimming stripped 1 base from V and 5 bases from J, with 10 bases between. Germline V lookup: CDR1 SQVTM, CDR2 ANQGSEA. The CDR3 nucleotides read TGCAGCGTTGAAGGGGGCAGTTTAGATACGCAGTATTTT. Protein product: CSVEGGSLDTQYF.

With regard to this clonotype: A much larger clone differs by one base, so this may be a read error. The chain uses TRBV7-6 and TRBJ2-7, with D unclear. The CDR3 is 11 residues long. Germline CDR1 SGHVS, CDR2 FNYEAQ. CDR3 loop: CANSLIHEQYF. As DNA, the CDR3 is TGTGCCAACAGCTTAATCCACGAGCAGTACTTC.

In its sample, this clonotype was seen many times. The CDR3 here is CASSSTSDRGLSNYGYTF. The CDR3 nucleotides are TGTGCCAGCAGCTCAACTTCAGACAGGGGGCTTAGTAACTATGGCTACACCTTC. The chain employs TRBV7-9 and TRBJ1-2; 10 nucleotides match TRBD1. The CDR3 has 18 amino acids. Germline lookup yields CDR1 SEHNR and CDR2 FQNEAQ (reference sequence). Trimming removed 4 bases from V and 1 base from J; junction bases left unmatched: 12.

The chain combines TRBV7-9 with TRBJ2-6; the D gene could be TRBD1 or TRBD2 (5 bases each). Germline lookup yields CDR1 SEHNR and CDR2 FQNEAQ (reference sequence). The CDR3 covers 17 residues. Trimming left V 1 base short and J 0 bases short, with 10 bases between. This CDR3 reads CASSLGGAFSGANVLTF. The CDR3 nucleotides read TGTGCCAGCAGCTTAGGAGGGGCGTTCTCTGGGGCCAACGTCCTGACTTTC.

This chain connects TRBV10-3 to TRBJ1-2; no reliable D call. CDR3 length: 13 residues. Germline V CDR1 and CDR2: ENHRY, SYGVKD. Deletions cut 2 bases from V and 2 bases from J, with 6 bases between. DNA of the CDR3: TGTGCCATCAGTGAGACAGAGAACTATGGCTACACCTTC. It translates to CAISETENYGYTF.

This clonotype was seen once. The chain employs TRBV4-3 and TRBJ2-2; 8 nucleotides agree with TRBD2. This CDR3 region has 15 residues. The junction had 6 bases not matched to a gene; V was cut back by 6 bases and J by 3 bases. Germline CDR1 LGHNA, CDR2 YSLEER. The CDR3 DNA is TGCGCCAGCAGGTCAAGCGGGGGATACACCGGGGAGCTGTTTTTT. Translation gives CASRSSGGYTGELFF.

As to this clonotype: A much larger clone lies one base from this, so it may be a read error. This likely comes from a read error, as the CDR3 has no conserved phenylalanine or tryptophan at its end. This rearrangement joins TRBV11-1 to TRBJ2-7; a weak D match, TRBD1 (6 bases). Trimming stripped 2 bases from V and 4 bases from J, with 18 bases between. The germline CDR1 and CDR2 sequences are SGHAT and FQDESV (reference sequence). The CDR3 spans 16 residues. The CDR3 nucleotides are TGTGCCAGCAGCTTACGTCAGGGGTCAGCACGGTACGAGCAGTACCTC. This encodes CASSLRQGSARYEQYL.

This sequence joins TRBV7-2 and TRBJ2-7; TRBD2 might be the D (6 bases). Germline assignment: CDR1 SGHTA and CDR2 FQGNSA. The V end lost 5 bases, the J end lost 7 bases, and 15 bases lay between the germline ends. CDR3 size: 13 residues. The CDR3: CASSGGSSVEQYF. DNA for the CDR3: TGTGCCAGCAGCGGGGGGTCCTCCGTAGAGCAGTACTTC.

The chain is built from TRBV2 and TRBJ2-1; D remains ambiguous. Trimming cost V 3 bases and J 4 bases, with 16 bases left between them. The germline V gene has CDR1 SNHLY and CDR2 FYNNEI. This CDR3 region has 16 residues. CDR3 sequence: CASSEVDPRKYNEQFF. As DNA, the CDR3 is TGTGCCAGCAGTGAGGTGGATCCGCGGAAGTACAATGAGCAGTTCTTC.

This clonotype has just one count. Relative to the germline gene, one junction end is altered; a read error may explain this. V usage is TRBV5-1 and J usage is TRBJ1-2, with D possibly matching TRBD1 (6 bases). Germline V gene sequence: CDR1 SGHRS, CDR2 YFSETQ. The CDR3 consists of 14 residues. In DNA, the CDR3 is TGCGCCTGCAGTGCCTCAGGGGACGACTATGGCTACACCTTC. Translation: CACSASGDDYGYTF.

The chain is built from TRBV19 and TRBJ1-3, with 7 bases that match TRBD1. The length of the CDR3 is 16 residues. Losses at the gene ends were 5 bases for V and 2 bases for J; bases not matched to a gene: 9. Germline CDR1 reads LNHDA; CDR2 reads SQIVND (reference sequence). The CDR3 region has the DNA TGTGCCAGTAGTTTCGGACAGGTCGGGCCTGGAAACACCATATATTTT. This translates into CASSFGQVGPGNTIYF.

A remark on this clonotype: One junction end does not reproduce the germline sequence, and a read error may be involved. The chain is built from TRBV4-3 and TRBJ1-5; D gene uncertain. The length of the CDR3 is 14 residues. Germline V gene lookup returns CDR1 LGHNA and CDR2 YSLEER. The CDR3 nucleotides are TGCGCCAGCGGCCAAGATCTAGACCTACAGCCCCAGCATTTT. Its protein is CASGQDLDLQPQHF.

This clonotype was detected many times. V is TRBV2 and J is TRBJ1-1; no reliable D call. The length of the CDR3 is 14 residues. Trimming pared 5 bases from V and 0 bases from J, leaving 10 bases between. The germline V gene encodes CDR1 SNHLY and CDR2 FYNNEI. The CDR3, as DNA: TGTGCCAGCAGTCTAACGCCCATGAACACTGAAGCTTTCTTT. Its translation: CASSLTPMNTEAFF.